Reported below is one T cell receptor beta chain. All CD8+ T cell subsets were sorted in triplicate at fewer than 350,000 cells each. Naive CD8+ T cells carried a CD45RO-CCR7+CD27+CD95- phenotype. The authors prepared UMI-labeled TRB cDNA libraries by 5' RACE. TCRdb re-analyzed the 5' RACE reads; it lists each CDR3 protein once, without DNA. This listing includes 65,000 to 85,000 distinct CDR3 sequences. The sample is drawn from a study of CXCR3-negative and CXCR3-positive naive CD8 T cells. The CDR3 consists of 14 residues. The V gene's germline CDR1 is KGHDR and CDR2 SFDVKD. The sequenced sample was naive CXCR3- CD8+ T cells from blood. Specified subset: CD45RO-CCR7+CD27+CD95- naive CD8+ T cells lacking CXCR3 (TNR3-). J is TRBJ2-1 and V is TRBV24-1; with no DNA, the TCRdb D assignment of TRBD2 cannot be verified. The source of this sequence is a human donor in good health. Some clones in this sample may be carry-over from other donors' samples. The CDR3 region is CATSVSGRINEQFF.